Listed here is a single T cell receptor (beta chain). A single count supports this clone. Its cognate antigen has yet to be identified. No base qualities exist here, and no much larger clone lies one base off it. At one collaborating source in Seattle, patients were enrolled during active infection and were followed longitudinally through the course of disease. The collaborating institutions used their own protocols to collect whole blood in K2EDTA tubes. For TCRbeta analysis, collaborators shipped samples in one of three forms: frozen whole blood, isolated PBMCs, or DNA extracted from either of those sample types. This specimen comes from a study of blood T cell repertoires in COVID-19 (dated by TCRdb to 2018 to 2020). Some background on the complete study: Collaborator samples came from the United States, Italy and Spain and covered acute and convalescent phases of COVID-19. The prospective study material was composed of cDNA or gDNA derived from T cells, B-cell-depleted T cells, or PBMCs. The samples were drawn from the first 160 participants of the ongoing ImmuneRACE study and from roughly 1,300 subjects provided by 6 global collaborators. Where HLA class I and class II types were available, the types were taken from metadata supplied by the sample provider, not from assay-based typing. Nearly every sample came with metadata listing a de-identified subject ID, COVID-19 status, age in years and sex. Subjects who had been exposed to COVID-19, were actively infected with it, or had recovered from it provided the deeply sampled blood TCRbeta repertoires that made up the dataset. The repertoires were released in a freely available public database meant as a resource for research on the immune response to SARS-CoV-2. Study-level results and caveats: The quantity of clinical and demographic metadata differed by source and by participant and was supplied without curation.

Inclusive of the bounding cysteine and phenylalanine, the CDR3 is 13 residues long. Only the CDR3 part of the read is kept: 39 bases, read in frame from the first base. The germline V gene sets CDR1 to SGDLS and CDR2 to YYNGEE. V sheds 3 bases and J sheds 1 base, leaving 7 bases between their ends. The immunoSEQ Assay, a bias-controlled multiplex PCR, was used to amplify TCRbeta CDR3 regions from genomic DNA. Concerning the study's data processing: The number of nucleated cells in each sample was estimated by amplification of reference gene primers within the assay. To quantify the absolute abundance of each unique TCRbeta CDR3 rearrangement, sequence reads were collapsed and filtered. Productive Simpson clonality was computed per sample as the square root of Simpson's diversity index over productive rearrangements. The table was pulled from immuneACCESS by TCRdb, which kept in-frame rearrangements only. Such tables lose some clones; where checked, under half of the loss comes from unresolved V genes, and the rest has no known cause. The DNA was the basis for D and trimming; V, J and clone size are from that table. This sample lists a few hundred thousand clones; 80% to 95% were detected once. The ten largest account for nearly 7% of the sample.

The rearrangement combines TRBV9 with TRBJ1-2, with the D gene uncertain. Sequencing was performed on peripheral blood. This sequence was found in a woman aged 25-40 years with COVID-19, enrolled during active disease. The DNA reads TGTGCCAGCAGCGCACAGATTAACTATGGCTACACCTTC. Translated, it reads CASSAQINYGYTF.